This T cell receptor beta chain is drawn from a study of control samples from healthy donors and cancer patients (dated by TCRdb to 2019 to 2021). About this clone: Its antigen is currently not known. Base qualities were left out, and no much larger clone turns up one base away.

Library method: the immunoSEQ multiplex PCR assay. The clones in this table, taken by TCRdb from immuneACCESS, are in-frame only. Not every clone is retained; where verified, under half of the shortfall comes from an unresolved V gene, and the cause of the rest is unknown. Present in this sample are 150,000 to 200,000 clones, around nine tenths of which were seen just once. In total, the top ten clones hold around 11% of the sample. This TCR was recovered from a man in his thirties or forties in good health. The sequenced sample was blood.

The sequenced DNA is TGCGCCAGCAGCTCGCGTGGGACGGGCGGAATGAACACTGAAGCTTTCTTT. This gives the protein CASSSRGTGGMNTEAFF. The chain couples TRBV5-1 to TRBJ1-1; a weak D assignment points to TRBD1 (5 bases agree). Per the germline V gene, SGHRS is the CDR1 and YFSETQ is the CDR2. Trimming costs V 3 bases and J 0 bases, and their ends lie 18 bases apart. Including cysteine and phenylalanine, the CDR3 has 17 amino acids. The only DNA kept is the CDR3, 51 bases in frame from the first base.